This entry lists 10 T cell receptor beta chains sequenced from one sample in a study of cytomegalovirus exposure and HLA in healthy donors. TCRdb's copy holds only in-frame clones and misses some; the assay was immunoSEQ multiplex PCR. Counted here are approximately 210,000 clones, more than 70% occurring once; the ten biggest clones make up around 1.6%. What was sequenced was PBMCs. The source is a woman between 18 and 29 years old in good health and CMV-seronegative.

The chain carries TRBV6-1 and TRBJ1-2; D perhaps matches TRBD1 (6 bases). CDR3 length equals 15 residues. The V gene's germline CDR1 is MNHNS and CDR2 SASEGT. Trimming stripped 3 bases from V and 5 bases from J, with 16 bases between. CDR3 sequence (DNA): TGTGCCAGCAGTGAGAGTCGGTTAAGGGGGTATGGCTACACCTTC. Amino acid sequence: CASSESRLRGYGYTF.

CDR3 protein: CASSPEGGRYVDEKLFF. The DNA for the CDR3 is TGCGCCAGCAGCCCAGAAGGGGGTCGATACGTGGATGAAAAACTGTTTTTT. The chain links TRBV4-1 to TRBJ1-4, with D perhaps TRBD1 (6 bases). Trimming took off 4 bases at V and 6 bases at J, with 21 bases between the two ends. Germline V lookup: CDR1 MGHRA, CDR2 YSYEKL. The CDR3 runs to 17 residues.

Only one count was recorded for this clone. This chain uses TRBV9 with TRBJ1-2; possibly TRBD1 for D (6 bases). The CDR3 contains 13 residues. The V gene's germline CDR1 is SGDLS and CDR2 YYNGEE. The ends were cut back, 4 bases at V and 7 bases at J, with 14 bases in the middle. The CDR3 DNA is TGTGCCAGCAGCCCCATAAGGGGGGGTGGCTACACCTTC. It specifies CASSPIRGGGYTF.

The J gene is TRBJ2-7, the V gene TRBV14; 8 bases are a match to TRBD2. The trim removed 2 bases at V and 3 bases at J, leaving 6 bases unmatched. The CDR3 covers 15 residues. CDR1 SGHDN and CDR2 FVKESK come from the germline V gene. The CDR3 reads CASSQRGLELYEQYF. The CDR3 DNA reads TGTGCCAGCAGCCAAAGGGGACTAGAGCTCTACGAGCAGTACTTC. Variable domain in full (rest from reference TRBV14 and TRBJ2-7): EAGVTQFPSHSVIEKGQTVTLRCDPISGHDNLYWYRRVMGKEIKFLLHFVKESKQDESGMPNNRFLAERTGGTYSTLKVQPAELEDSGVYFCASSQRGLELYEQYFGPGTRLTVT.

The chain carries TRBV5-1 and TRBJ1-6; a possible D gene is TRBD1 (6 bases). This CDR3 is built from 14 residues. V lost 2 bases and J 13 bases, leaving 16 bases between the germline ends. From germline, CDR1 is SGHRS and CDR2 YFSETQ. CDR3 bases: TGCGCCAGCAGCTTTTCCCGGGACACAAACCCCCTCCACTTT. It codes for CASSFSRDTNPLHF.

The genes are TRBV5-6 and TRBJ2-5; TRBD2 might be the D (5 bases). The V and J ends lost 0 bases and 4 bases respectively, with 7 bases between them. The CDR3 extends over 13 amino acids. Germline assignment: CDR1 SGHDT and CDR2 YYEEEE. CDR3: CASSLVGLETQYF. The DNA of the CDR3 is TGTGCCAGCAGCTTGGTCGGACTAGAGACCCAGTACTTC.

The rearrangement links TRBV9 to TRBJ1-1; maybe TRBD1 (6 bases). V gave up 0 bases and J gave up 0 bases, with 18 bases separating them. Germline CDR1 reads SGDLS; CDR2 reads YYNGEE. The CDR3 runs to 18 residues. The CDR3 here is CASSVEYPQTGLNTEAFF. The CDR3 DNA reads as TGTGCCAGCAGCGTAGAGTATCCTCAGACAGGCCTGAACACTGAAGCTTTCTTT.

V and J are TRBV5-1 and TRBJ2-1; the D is unclear. The CDR3 totals 14 residues. V was pared by 0 bases and J by 0 bases, with 4 bases between. Germline V lookup: CDR1 SGHRS, CDR2 YFSETQ. The CDR3 loop is CASSLGHSYNEQFF. The CDR3 DNA follows: TGCGCCAGCAGCTTGGGACACTCCTACAATGAGCAGTTCTTC.

The chain recombines TRBV5-1 with TRBJ1-2, with D possibly being TRBD1 (6 bases). Germline V gene data show CDR1 as SGHRS and CDR2 as YFSETQ. The CDR3 consists of 14 residues. V dropped 2 bases and J dropped 4 bases, with 12 bases sitting between them. As DNA, the CDR3 is TGCGCCAGCAGCTTCGGCGGACAGCTCTATGGCTACACCTTC. Protein sequence: CASSFGGQLYGYTF.

This chain connects TRBV6-1 to TRBJ2-5; the D gene is possibly TRBD2 (7 bases). Germline V gene sequence: CDR1 MNHNS, CDR2 SASEGT. This CDR3 has 15 amino acids. Trimming took off 7 bases at V and 4 bases at J, with 19 bases between the two ends. The CDR3 nucleotides are TGTGCCAGCACCCCGGTCCGGGGGGCCGGAGAGACCCAGTACTTC. Amino acids: CASTPVRGAGETQYF.